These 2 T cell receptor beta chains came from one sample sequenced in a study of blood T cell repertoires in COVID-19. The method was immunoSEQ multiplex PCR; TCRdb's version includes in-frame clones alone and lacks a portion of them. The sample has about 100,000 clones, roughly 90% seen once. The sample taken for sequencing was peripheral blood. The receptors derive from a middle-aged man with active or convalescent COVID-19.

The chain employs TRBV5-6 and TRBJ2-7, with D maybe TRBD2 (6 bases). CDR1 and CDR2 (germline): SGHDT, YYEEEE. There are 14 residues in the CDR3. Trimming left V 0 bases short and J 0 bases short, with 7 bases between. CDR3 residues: CASSLAGVSYEQYF. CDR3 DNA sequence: TGTGCCAGCAGCTTGGCGGGAGTCTCCTACGAGCAGTACTTC. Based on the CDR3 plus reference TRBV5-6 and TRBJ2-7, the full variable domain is DAGVTQSPTHLIKTRGQQVTLRCSPKSGHDTVSWYQQALGQGPQFIFQYYEEEERQRGNFPDRFSGHQFPNYSSELNVNALLLGDSALYLCASSLAGVSYEQYFGPGTRLTVT.

The CDR3, as DNA: TGTGCCAGCGCCCGGCTAGCGGGAGTGGGTGAGCAGTTCTTC. It translates to CASARLAGVGEQFF. This sequence joins TRBV14 and TRBJ2-1, with TRBD2 identical over 10 bases. The ends lost 8 bases at V and 9 bases at J; junction bases unmatched: 10. The CDR3 runs 14 residues. Per the germline V gene, CDR1 is SGHDN and CDR2 is FVKESK.